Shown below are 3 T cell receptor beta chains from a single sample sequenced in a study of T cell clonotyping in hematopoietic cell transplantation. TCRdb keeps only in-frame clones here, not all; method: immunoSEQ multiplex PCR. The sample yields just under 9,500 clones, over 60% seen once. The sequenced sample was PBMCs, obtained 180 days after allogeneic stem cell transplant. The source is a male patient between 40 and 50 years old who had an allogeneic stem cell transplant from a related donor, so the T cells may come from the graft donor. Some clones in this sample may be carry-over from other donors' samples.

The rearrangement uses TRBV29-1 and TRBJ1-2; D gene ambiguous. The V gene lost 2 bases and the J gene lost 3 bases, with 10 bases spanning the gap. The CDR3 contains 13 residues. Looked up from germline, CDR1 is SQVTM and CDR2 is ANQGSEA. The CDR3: CSVESWQHYGYTF. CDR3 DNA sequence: TGCAGCGTTGAATCGTGGCAGCACTATGGCTACACCTTC. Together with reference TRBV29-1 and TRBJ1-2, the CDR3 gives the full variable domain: SAVISQKPSRDICQRGTSLTIQCQVDSQVTMMFWYRQQPGQSLTLIATANQGSEATYESGFVIDKFPISRPNLTFSTLTVSNMSPEDSSIYLCSVESWQHYGYTFGSGTRLTVV.

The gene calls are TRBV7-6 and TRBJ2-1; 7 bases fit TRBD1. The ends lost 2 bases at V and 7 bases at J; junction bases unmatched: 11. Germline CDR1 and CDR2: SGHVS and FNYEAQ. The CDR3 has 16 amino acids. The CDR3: CASSLFSGTVKNEQFF. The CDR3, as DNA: TGTGCCAGCAGCTTATTCTCCGGGACAGTTAAAAATGAGCAGTTCTTC.

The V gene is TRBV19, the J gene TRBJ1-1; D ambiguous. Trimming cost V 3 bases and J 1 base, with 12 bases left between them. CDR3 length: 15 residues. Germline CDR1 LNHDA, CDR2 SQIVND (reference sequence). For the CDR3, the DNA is TGTGCCAGTAGTATTGACCGACGGCCGAACACTGAAGCTTTCTTT. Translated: CASSIDRRPNTEAFF.